The clone carrying this T cell receptor (beta chain) was seen a handful of times. Profiled with immunoSEQ multiplex PCR; TCRdb holds only in-frame clones, not every one. The sample gives 73,000 or so clones, 91% of which show up once; 0.25% is in the top ten. The data stem from a study of technical replicates of blood from a few donors. The length of the CDR3 is 14 residues. Germline V gene data show CDR1 as LNHNV and CDR2 as YYDKDF (reference sequence). J lost 3 bases, V lost 5 bases, and 1 base had no gene match. V is TRBV15 and J is TRBJ2-2; the match to TRBD1 covers 9 bases. The receptor was derived from a human donor in good health. The sequencing sample was made of T cells isolated from PBMCs. The CDR3 nucleotides are TGTGCCACCAGCGGGGACAGGGACACCGGGGAGCTGTTTTTT. Protein: CATSGDRDTGELFF.